Listed below are T cell receptor beta chains from one sample, sequenced in a study of T-cell reconstitution after alpha-beta-depleted transplantation in children. From the PCR reads, TCRdb called clonotypes with MiXCR, one entry per CDR3 protein. The sample has about 78,000 distinct CDR3 sequences, approximately 14% seen once. The starting material was PBMCs, mostly from graft donor cells, obtained 180 days after TCRalphabeta/CD19-depleted stem cell transplant. These receptors were taken from a male patient between 2 and 15 years old who had a stem cell transplant for acute lymphoblastic leukemia, so the T cells may come from the graft donor. The CDR3 runs from the conserved cysteine through the conserved F or W. Fields, in order: J gene, D gene, clone size, V gene, CDR3 length, CDR3 DNA, CDR3 protein. D genes are given only for firm matches. The size entry is marked missing in some rows and otherwise reads once, few, many or a size class.

>TRBJ1-2|.|.|TRBV28|13
TGTGCCAGCAGTTTGAGGCGGATCTATGGCTACACCTTC
CASSLRRIYGYTF
>TRBJ1-1|TRBD1|few|TRBV5-6|13
TGTGCCAGCAGATTTGACAGGGGCACTGAAGCTTTCTTT
CASRFDRGTEAFF
>TRBJ2-3|TRBD2|.|TRBV7-9|16
TGTGCCAGCAGCTTTCGCCCGACTAGCAGCGGAGATACGCAGTATTTT
CASSFRPTSSGDTQYF
>TRBJ1-2|TRBD1|.|TRBV6-5|13
TGTGCCAGCAGTTGGGACAGTTCCTATGGCTACACCTTC
CASSWDSSYGYTF
>TRBJ1-1|.|.|TRBV7-9|16
TGTGCCAGCAGCTCCCTTTGGGTCGTCATGAACACTGAAGCTTTCTTT
CASSSLWVVMNTEAFF
>TRBJ1-2|TRBD1|many|TRBV29-1|12
TGCAGCGCTCGTGGGACAGGGAATGGCTACACCTTC
CSARGTGNGYTF
>TRBJ2-4|.|few|TRBV7-2|11
TGTGCCAGCAGCCCCGGAAACATTCAGTACTTC
CASSPGNIQYF
>TRBJ2-7|TRBD2|.|TRBV18|22
TGTGCCAGCTCACCACCGAGTTTACGCGGGAGTGTAAACTGGAGGAACTCCTACGAGCAGTACTTC
CASSPPSLRGSVNWRNSYEQYF
>TRBJ1-3|.|.|TRBV12-3/TRBV12-4|16
TGTGCCAGCAGTTCCTACTACTCCGACTCTGGAAACACCATATATTTT
CASSSYYSDSGNTIYF
>TRBJ2-1|.|.|TRBV7-7|13
TGTGCTAGCAGCTACTACGATGGCAATGAGCAGTTCTTC
CASSYYDGNEQFF
>TRBJ2-7|.|.|TRBV9|14
TGTGCCAGCAGCGTAGGTCCGGCGATCGGCGGGCAGTACTTC
CASSVGPAIGGQYF
>TRBJ2-5|.|few|TRBV12-3/TRBV12-4|14
TGTGCCAGCACCCTAAGGAGGGAGTCGGAGACCCAGTACTTC
CASTLRRESETQYF
>TRBJ2-1|.|few|TRBV12-3/TRBV12-4|11
TGTGCCAGCAGAACGGGGAATGAGCAGTTCTTC
CASRTGNEQFF
>TRBJ2-2|TRBD2|.|TRBV12-3/TRBV12-4|15
TGTGCCAGCACGAACGGCGGGGGGAACACCGGGGAGCTGTTTTTT
CASTNGGGNTGELFF
>TRBJ1-1|TRBD1|few|TRBV5-1|16
TGCGCCAGCAGCTTGGCAGGGGGCGGCTACTTCACTGAAGCTTTCTTT
CASSLAGGGYFTEAFF
>TRBJ2-2|.|few|TRBV7-9|15
TGTGCCAGCTTTTTAAGACAGGAGAACACCGGGGAGCTGTTTTTT
CASFLRQENTGELFF
>TRBJ1-2|.|few|TRBV9|11
TGTGCCAGGGGCCGTAACTATGGCTACACCTTC
CARGRNYGYTF
>TRBJ1-5|.|many|TRBV4-3|14
TGCGCCAGCAGCCAGGGGGCGACGAGTCAGCCCCAGCATTTT
CASSQGATSQPQHF